The present T cell receptor (beta chain) was sequenced within a study of T cell responses to AZD1222 COVID-19 vaccine. Study-wide findings and caveats: Among the donors, most were white British and more were female, and clonal diversity was possibly underestimated. CD4 TCRs associated with vaccination spanned spike, dominating at 160-218 and 743-854. Baseline testing showed seropositivity in only a handful of AZD1222 recipients.

Details on this clone: The antigen is not known.

The CDR3 length is 15 residues. Germline CDR1 and CDR2: MNHEY and SVGAGI. Trimming pared 6 bases from V and 3 bases from J, leaving 16 bases between. Assay used: immunoSEQ multiplex PCR; TCRdb lists only in-frame clones, some missing. Among 80,000 or so clones listed, about 85% were seen once. The receptor was isolated from an adult in good health. The chain has TRBV6-5 and TRBJ2-3, with D perhaps TRBD1 or TRBD2 (5 bases each). The sample here was peripheral blood, taken on day 0 of AZD1222 vaccination. CDR3: CASRPRAGTTDTQYF. The CDR3 nucleotides read TGTGCCAGCAGACCTAGGGCAGGGACGACAGATACGCAGTATTTT.